This T cell receptor beta chain derives from a study of T cells after yellow fever vaccination. Broader study findings: Researchers noted that a small share of clonotypes showed up in both CD4 and CD8 compartments. A weaker secondary response peaked on day 5, the primary on day 15. Researchers cautioned that FACS-sorted repertoires could harbor abundant clonotypes contaminating from the bulk population.

Germline V CDR1 and CDR2: SGHTA, FQGTGA. This CDR3 has 16 residues. V was clipped by 3 bases and J by 3 bases; unmatched bases: 7. To note about this clonotype: Its antigen is currently unknown.

In TCRdb, the 5' RACE reads were re-called with MiXCR into one record per CDR3 protein. This repertoire shows 450,000 to 550,000 distinct CDR3 sequences, 20% to 25% found once; its top ten account for about a sixth. The origin of this receptor is a man between 18 and 29 years old who received the YFV17D yellow fever vaccine. V and J are TRBV7-3 and TRBJ2-3; 9 nucleotides align to TRBD1. This material consisted of PBMCs, taken about 21 days after the first yellow fever vaccination. The CDR3 bases are TGTGCCAGCAGCTTCAGGGGGACAGGGTATACAGATACGCAGTATTTT. Translation gives CASSFRGTGYTDTQYF.